Shown below are 19 T cell receptor beta chains from a single sample sequenced in a study of regulatory T cells in long-lasting Graves disease. Documented time point: newly diagnosed GD, antithyroid drugs for less than 3 months. PBMC RNA served as the TCR library source. HTBI primers from iRepertoire and Arm-PCR of CDR3 regions yielded the TCR beta libraries. TCRdb processed the multiplex PCR reads anew with MiXCR; each CDR3 protein has one entry. Of 410,000 or so distinct CDR3 sequences listed, about 15% are singletons. This sample was also put to use in a study of T cells in Graves' hyperthyroidism and ophthalmopathy.

Specimen: peripheral blood mononuclear cells (PBMCs), collected at new diagnosis, from a patient treated with antithyroid drugs. These receptor sequences come from a woman in her 30s with Graves disease.

In its sample, this clonotype was seen many times. The chain couples TRBV28 to TRBJ2-1, with a tentative D call TRBD1 (6 bases). The CDR3 runs 14 residues. Germline CDR1 reads MDHEN; CDR2 reads SYDVKM. Trimming removed 3 bases from V and 8 bases from J, with 14 bases in between. The CDR3 here is CASSLKRWGHEQFF. In DNA form, the CDR3 reads TGTGCCAGCAGTTTGAAACGGTGGGGGCATGAGCAGTTCTTC.

The chain recombines TRBV18 with TRBJ1-1; D unresolved. The length of the CDR3 is 13 residues. The V end was cut by 3 bases, the J end by 4 bases, with 9 bases between. CDR1 KGHSH and CDR2 LQKENI come from the germline V gene. CDR3 sequence (DNA): TGTGCCAGCTCACCGTCAGGATTCACTGAAGCTTTCTTT. Encoded protein: CASSPSGFTEAFF.

This clonotype came up a few times. The gene calls are TRBV12-3 or TRBV12-4 and TRBJ2-4; D is perhaps TRBD1 (5 bases). The CDR3 contains 17 residues. V gave up 3 bases and J gave up 3 bases, with 18 bases separating them. CDR3 in amino acids: CASSFGLGQIVKNIQYF. CDR3 nucleotide sequence: TGTGCCAGCAGTTTTGGTTTGGGGCAAATAGTCAAAAACATTCAGTACTTC.

This clonotype was seen many times. The chain has TRBV20-1 and TRBJ2-7; 8 bases fit TRBD2. J lost 1 base, V lost 4 bases, and 9 bases had no gene match. The CDR3 has 15 residues. The germline gives CDR1 DFQATT, CDR2 SNEGSKA (reference sequence). CDR3 protein: CSAKLAAGISYEQYF. CDR3 nucleotide sequence: TGCAGTGCTAAACTAGCGGCAGGAATTTCCTACGAGCAGTACTTC.

The chain combines TRBV20-1 with TRBJ1-5, with 7 bases identical to TRBD1. This CDR3 has 15 residues. V lost 3 bases to trimming and J lost 4 bases; unmatched junction nucleotides: 9. Germline CDR1 DFQATT, CDR2 SNEGSKA (reference sequence). Here the CDR3 reads CSARQYRGFNQPQHF. CDR3 DNA sequence: TGCAGTGCTAGGCAATACAGGGGATTTAATCAGCCCCAGCATTTT.

This clonotype was seen at least ten times. This sequence joins TRBV12-3 or TRBV12-4 and TRBJ1-6; D remains ambiguous. With 6 bases removed from V and 7 bases from J, the gap between germline ends came to 4 bases. This CDR3 comprises 11 residues. The CDR3: CASSANSPLHF. The CDR3 region has the DNA TGTGCCAGCAGCGCGAATTCACCCCTCCACTTT.

This clonotype was counted ten times or more. This sequence joins TRBV20-1 and TRBJ2-3; D remains ambiguous. With 6 bases removed from V and 0 bases from J, the gap between germline ends came to 13 bases. The CDR3 has 14 residues. The germline CDR1 and CDR2 sequences are DFQATT and SNEGSKA (reference sequence). DNA for the CDR3: TGCAGTGCCCGATCGGTCCCGAGCACAGATACGCAGTATTTT. It is translated as CSARSVPSTDTQYF.

The V call is TRBV12-3 or TRBV12-4, the J call TRBJ2-7; a possible D gene is TRBD2 (6 bases). The CDR3 loop spans 11 amino acids. Deletions cut 8 bases from V and 2 bases from J, with 7 bases between. For the CDR3, the DNA is TGTGCCAGCTGCGGGGCCTACGAGCAGTACTTC. It codes for CASCGAYEQYF.

This clonotype showed up many times. The CDR3 spells CAISGVAGGNQETQYF. The CDR3 nucleotides read TGTGCCATCAGTGGGGTAGCGGGAGGCAACCAAGAGACCCAGTACTTC. This rearrangement joins TRBV10-3 to TRBJ2-5, with TRBD2 identical over 10 bases. The CDR3 totals 16 residues. Looked up from germline, CDR1 is ENHRY and CDR2 is SYGVKD. The V gene end was trimmed by 4 bases and the J gene end by 0 bases; junction bases not matched to a gene: 5.

Many counts were recorded for this clonotype. The chain has TRBV11-2 and TRBJ2-3; D is perhaps TRBD2 (6 bases). The CDR3 has 15 residues. V lost 9 bases and J lost 4, with 20 bases in between. The germline CDR1 and CDR2 sequences are SGHAT and FQNNGV. CDR3 amino acids: CASGLAALGADTQYF. The CDR3 nucleotides are TGTGCCAGTGGCTTAGCGGCCCTTGGAGCAGATACGCAGTATTTT.

This clonotype was counted many times. CDR3 coding DNA: TGTGCCAGCAGCACCCGAGCCTATGAGCAGTTCTTC. Translated: CASSTRAYEQFF. The V and J genes are TRBV9 and TRBJ2-1; no reliable D call. Germline V gives CDR1 SGDLS, CDR2 YYNGEE. V was shortened by 4 bases and J by 8 bases, with 10 bases between the two germline ends. This CDR3 is 12 amino acids long.

The chain is built from TRBV30 and TRBJ2-7, with a possible D match to TRBD2 (6 bases). Germline V lookup: CDR1 GTSNPN, CDR2 SVGIG (reference sequence). The V gene lost 3 bases and the J gene lost 3 bases, with 12 bases spanning the gap. The CDR3 length is 13 residues. Written as DNA, the CDR3 is TGTGCCTGGAGGTACGGGGGTGACTACGAGCAGTACTTC. This sequence encodes CAWRYGGDYEQYF.

This clonotype has at least ten counts. The chain joins TRBV11-1 to TRBJ1-2, with TRBD1 as a possible D gene (6 bases). V gave up 9 bases and J gave up 2 bases, with 22 bases separating them. The CDR3 has 16 amino acids. Germline V lookup: CDR1 SGHAT, CDR2 FQDESV (reference sequence). The CDR3 is CASQRGGAELNYGYTF. As DNA, the CDR3 is TGTGCCAGTCAGCGTGGGGGGGCGGAACTCAACTATGGCTACACCTTC.

This clonotype was seen ten or more times. The chain has TRBV6-2 or TRBV6-3 and TRBJ2-2, with D unresolved. The CDR3 runs to 15 residues. Germline CDR1 MNHEY, CDR2 SVGEGT. Trimming took off 1 base at V and 5 bases at J, with 11 bases between the two ends. As DNA, the CDR3 is TGTGCCAGCAGTTACTTCCCCCGAAAAACCGGGGAGCTGTTTTTT. Encoded protein: CASSYFPRKTGELFF.

In its sample, this clonotype was seen many times. The chain couples TRBV2 to TRBJ2-1; tentatively, D is TRBD2 (6 bases). V was clipped by 9 bases and J by 0 bases, with 15 bases between them. The CDR3 loop spans 15 amino acids. Germline lookup yields CDR1 SNHLY and CDR2 FYNNEI. Here the CDR3 reads CARRNPGVSYNEQFF. In nucleotides, the CDR3 is TGTGCCAGGAGGAATCCGGGGGTCTCCTACAATGAGCAGTTCTTC. The full variable domain, rest sourced from reference TRBV2 and TRBJ2-1, is EPEVTQTPSHQVTQMGQEVILRCVPISNHLYFYWYRQILGQKVEFLVSFYNNEISEKSEIFDDQFSVERPDGSNFTLKIRSTKLEDSAMYFCARRNPGVSYNEQFFGPGTRLTVL.

This clonotype was picked up a small number of times. The chain has TRBV20-1 and TRBJ2-1; D might be TRBD2 (6 bases). CDR1 is DFQATT and CDR2 is SNEGSKA in the germline V gene (reference sequence). V was cut by 4 bases and J by 6 bases, with 22 bases left in between. The CDR3 covers 16 residues. In DNA, the CDR3 is TGCAGTGCTACCTCCCCGGGGGATCCCGGGGTCAATGAGCAGTTCTTC. This codes for CSATSPGDPGVNEQFF.

This clonotype has ten or more counts. The chain recombines TRBV12-3 or TRBV12-4 with TRBJ2-3, with 7 bases lining up with TRBD2. Germline trimming cut 5 bases from V and 4 bases from J; bases unmatched to any gene: 12. CDR3 size: 16 residues. CDR3 DNA sequence: TGTGCCAGCAGTGAACGGGGGGAGAGGCTGGCAGATACGCAGTATTTT. It encodes CASSERGERLADTQYF.

This clonotype has at least ten counts. The chain employs TRBV19 and TRBJ2-5; 7 bases are shared with TRBD1. Germline CDR1 is LNHDA and CDR2 is SQIVND (reference sequence). Trimming at V came to 2 bases and at J to 5 bases, leaving 5 bases not matched to a gene. The CDR3 is 14 residues long. The CDR3 DNA reads as TGTGCCAGTAGTATAAAGTTACAGGGGGAGACCCAGTACTTC. Its translation is CASSIKLQGETQYF.

About this clonotype itself: Since a much larger clone is just one base distant, this may be a read error. The missing conserved phenylalanine or tryptophan at the end of this CDR3 makes a read error likely. This chain connects TRBV5-1 to TRBJ2-3; 7 nucleotides align to TRBD2. The CDR3 extends over 14 amino acids. From germline, CDR1 is SGHRS and CDR2 YFSETQ. Unmatched junction bases numbered 4, after V lost 1 base and J lost 5 bases. This CDR3 is CASSLFREGDTQYL. DNA of the CDR3: TGCGCCAGCAGCTTGTTCAGGGAGGGAGATACGCAGTATCTT.